The rows below give T cell receptor beta chains drawn from one sample of a study of early T cells in non-severe SARS-CoV-2 infection. TCRdb processed the 5' RACE reads anew with MiXCR; each CDR3 protein has one entry. The table lists around 110,000 distinct CDR3 sequences, roughly 11% of them singletons, with more than 6.5% in the top ten. The sample taken for sequencing was whole blood. These receptors were obtained from an adult who was a healthcare worker with PCR-confirmed SARS-CoV-2 infection or an uninfected control (not recorded which). Both conserved end residues are trimmed from each CDR3. D genes are given only for firm matches. Size tells how often a clone was seen (once, few, many) or the class of an expanded clone, and some rows leave it out.

clone size: few
D gene: TRBD2
V gene: TRBV28
CDR3 protein: ASSLGGTKSYEQF

clone size: few
D gene: .
V gene: TRBV6-5
CDR3 protein: ASSLNPSMSDTQY

clone size: few
D gene: .
V gene: TRBV7-9
CDR3 protein: ASSSGTAEAF

clone size: many
D gene: TRBD1
V gene: TRBV7-2
CDR3 protein: ASSASGGVRPYQETQY

clone size: few
D gene: .
V gene: TRBV7-6
CDR3 protein: ASSPSRGVIPRAKNIQY

clone size: many
D gene: .
V gene: TRBV7-2
CDR3 protein: ASSLSGQVSYEQY

clone size: few
D gene: .
V gene: TRBV5-1
CDR3 protein: ASSTWQGQNTEAF

clone size: many
D gene: TRBD1
V gene: TRBV6-1
CDR3 protein: ASTLGGQGITDTQY

clone size: .
D gene: .
V gene: TRBV29-1
CDR3 protein: SVLRRAVTDTQY

clone size: .
D gene: .
V gene: TRBV18
CDR3 protein: ASSPGTANTGELF

clone size: many
D gene: .
V gene: TRBV6-2/TRBV6-3
CDR3 protein: ASSSPSGIEQF

clone size: few
D gene: .
V gene: TRBV10-3
CDR3 protein: AIYGEAGYNYGYT

clone size: many
D gene: .
V gene: TRBV6-6
CDR3 protein: ASSYGQPEASYGYT

clone size: many
D gene: .
V gene: TRBV20-1
CDR3 protein: SAKGNQPQH

clone size: many
D gene: TRBD2
V gene: TRBV6-5
CDR3 protein: ASRGLATNSYEQY

clone size: .
D gene: .
V gene: TRBV28
CDR3 protein: ASSWGAQPQH

clone size: few
D gene: TRBD2
V gene: TRBV2
CDR3 protein: ASSGSGRGADTQY

clone size: many
D gene: .
V gene: TRBV4-2
CDR3 protein: ASSQREGQQSYEQY

clone size: .
D gene: .
V gene: TRBV7-3
CDR3 protein: ASSLLGTPPNEQF

clone size: few
D gene: .
V gene: TRBV20-1
CDR3 protein: SARGAGWDYGYT

clone size: .
D gene: .
V gene: TRBV7-9
CDR3 protein: ASSLTTTDTQY

clone size: .
D gene: .
V gene: TRBV20-1
CDR3 protein: SAIRRDRSTDTQY

clone size: many
D gene: .
V gene: TRBV18
CDR3 protein: ASSPMSYNEQF

clone size: .
D gene: .
V gene: TRBV11-3
CDR3 protein: ASGTGTYEQN

clone size: .
D gene: .
V gene: TRBV7-2
CDR3 protein: ASSSTGHPIYGYT

clone size: .
D gene: TRBD2
V gene: TRBV14
CDR3 protein: ASSQGELARGELF

clone size: many
D gene: .
V gene: TRBV30
CDR3 protein: AWSDVRGETQY

clone size: many
D gene: .
V gene: TRBV6-4
CDR3 protein: ASSDLKGPTQY

clone size: .
D gene: .
V gene: TRBV28
CDR3 protein: AIPLGPKNTGELF

clone size: few
D gene: .
V gene: TRBV20-1
CDR3 protein: SATAGFYSNQPQH

clone size: few
D gene: .
V gene: TRBV9
CDR3 protein: ASSVFSSTADTQY

clone size: .
D gene: TRBD2
V gene: TRBV5-1
CDR3 protein: ASSVSGTNYEQY

clone size: many
D gene: .
V gene: TRBV27
CDR3 protein: ASSLALTLNEQF

clone size: many
D gene: TRBD1
V gene: TRBV10-3
CDR3 protein: AISESAAPTGNEQY

clone size: few
D gene: .
V gene: TRBV10-2
CDR3 protein: ASSGTTRDTQY

clone size: medium-sized
D gene: .
V gene: TRBV12-3/TRBV12-4
CDR3 protein: ASSNRNEQY

clone size: many
D gene: TRBD2
V gene: TRBV6-2/TRBV6-3
CDR3 protein: ASSYGRATDTQY

clone size: .
D gene: .
V gene: TRBV10-3
CDR3 protein: AISESSGGYT

clone size: few
D gene: TRBD2
V gene: TRBV28
CDR3 protein: ASSLAPGLGGSEQF

clone size: many
D gene: TRBD2
V gene: TRBV18
CDR3 protein: ASRRGGGPDTQY

clone size: .
D gene: .
V gene: TRBV20-1
CDR3 protein: SANRLDRTEKLF

clone size: many
D gene: TRBD1
V gene: TRBV11-2
CDR3 protein: ASSSRGQASTDTQY

clone size: many
D gene: .
V gene: TRBV7-2
CDR3 protein: ASSPVGVPYYEQY

clone size: many
D gene: .
V gene: TRBV20-1
CDR3 protein: SARDGGGNTEAF

clone size: .
D gene: TRBD1
V gene: TRBV6-2/TRBV6-3
CDR3 protein: ASSYSRDRAWSTGYTGELF

clone size: many
D gene: .
V gene: TRBV20-1
CDR3 protein: SAEGPQSSYEQY

clone size: .
D gene: TRBD2
V gene: TRBV9
CDR3 protein: ASSVSGVAYNEQF

clone size: many
D gene: TRBD1
V gene: TRBV5-1
CDR3 protein: ASSSGQGGNEQF

clone size: .
D gene: TRBD2
V gene: TRBV10-3
CDR3 protein: AISPGTSGRRAQY

clone size: few
D gene: TRBD1
V gene: TRBV27
CDR3 protein: ASSASGTGAVSQKLF

clone size: .
D gene: .
V gene: TRBV7-2
CDR3 protein: ASSPRLGNTEAF

clone size: .
D gene: TRBD2
V gene: TRBV3-1
CDR3 protein: ASRLAGANEQF

clone size: many
D gene: TRBD2
V gene: TRBV6-5
CDR3 protein: ASSQGTSGWYEQY

clone size: few
D gene: .
V gene: TRBV6-5
CDR3 protein: ASSSRNTGSGANVLT

clone size: many
D gene: .
V gene: TRBV7-9
CDR3 protein: ASSLGQGTVFSYNEQF